This T cell receptor beta chain was obtained from a study of blood T cell repertoires in COVID-19. Using immunoSEQ multiplex PCR, the repertoire was profiled, and TCRdb retains in-frame clones only, with some absent. The table has roughly 300,000 clones, 65% to 90% seen once; the top ten hold approximately 4%. CDR1 is MDHEN and CDR2 is SYDVKM in the germline V gene. Trimming removed 5 bases at V and 4 bases at J, with 6 bases between. The CDR3 extends over 12 amino acids. Membership in each cohort depended on participant-reported clinical history. The TCR was taken from a woman aged 35 to 49 with acute COVID-19. The rearrangement uses TRBV28 and TRBJ2-1; no reliable D call. The sequenced sample was PBMCs or T cells enriched from blood (not recorded which). The CDR3 coding sequence is TGTGCCAGCAGTCTAAATTACAATGAGCAGTTCTTC. Residues: CASSLNYNEQFF.